In this sample, the clone carrying this T cell receptor beta chain turned up once. The data are from a study of blood T cell repertoires in COVID-19. Individuals in the exposed group had encountered a COVID-19 case within 2 weeks preceding study entry. Clones were read by immunoSEQ multiplex PCR, and TCRdb kept only the in-frame ones, dropping some. The sample lists some 360,000 clones, about nine tenths occurring once. Per germline, CDR1 MNHEY and CDR2 SVGAGI. Trimming removed 6 bases from V and 1 base from J, with 12 bases in between. This CDR3 is 14 amino acids long. The rearrangement joins TRBV6-5 to TRBJ1-1, with no clear D. Sequencing was carried out using PBMCs or T cells enriched from blood (not recorded which). The TCR originated in a woman under 40 who had been exposed to COVID-19. The CDR3 DNA is TGTGCCAGCAGAAGCCCCGGAGGGAACACTGAAGCTTTCTTT. Translated, it gives CASRSPGGNTEAFF.